A single sample gave rise to the 14 T cell receptor beta chains below, sequenced in a study of T cells in tuberculosis. Time point indicated: new active TB diagnosis, blood taken before or within 7 days of starting treatment. The assay was immunoSEQ multiplex PCR, and TCRdb's table has in-frame clones only and misses some. The profile shows about 35,000 clones, about 90% of them singletons. This specimen consisted of PBMCs, obtained at tuberculosis diagnosis. The receptor source for this set is an adult with tuberculosis.

This sequence joins TRBV6-5 and TRBJ1-5, with D maybe TRBD1 (6 bases). The V and J ends lost 4 bases and 6 bases respectively, with 10 bases between them. This CDR3 contains 13 residues. The germline gives CDR1 MNHEY, CDR2 SVGAGI. This CDR3 is CASSLQGSQPQHF. In nucleotides, the CDR3 is TGTGCCAGCAGTTTACAGGGAAGTCAGCCCCAGCATTTT.

J is TRBJ1-5 and V is TRBV5-1, with D unclear. CDR1 and CDR2 (germline): SGHRS, YFSETQ. This CDR3 region has 15 residues. Between the trimmed V and J ends, which lost 0 bases and 4 bases, there was a span of 11 bases. In DNA, the CDR3 is TGCGCCAGCAGCTTGGACGCGGGGTCGAATCAGCCCCAGCATTTT. This translates into CASSLDAGSNQPQHF. Drawing the rest from reference TRBV5-1 and TRBJ1-5, the complete variable domain is KAGVTQTPRYLIKTRGQQVTLSCSPISGHRSVSWYQQTPGQGLQFLFEYFSETQRNKGNFPGRFSGRQFSNSRSEMNVSTLELGDSALYLCASSLDAGSNQPQHFGDGTRLSIL.

The CDR3 region has the DNA TGTGCCAGCAGCCTCCGGGCAGGGGATGGCAATCAGCCCCAGCATTTT. It yields the protein CASSLRAGDGNQPQHF. This rearrangement joins TRBV7-2 to TRBJ1-5, with a tentative D call TRBD1 (6 bases). Trimming took 5 bases from V and 2 from J, leaving 16 bases between them. CDR1 and CDR2 (germline): SGHTA, FQGNSA. The CDR3 consists of 16 residues.

The chain carries TRBV4-3 and TRBJ2-3; TRBD2 aligns across 10 bases. V lost 4 bases, J lost 10 bases, and 17 bases stayed unmatched. The CDR3 sequence is 17 residues long. Germline CDR1 LGHNA, CDR2 YSLEER. The CDR3 spells CASSLASGLAALRAQYF. The CDR3 coding sequence is TGCGCCAGCAGCCTAGCGTCTGGACTAGCGGCCCTAAGGGCGCAGTATTTT.

As concerns this clone: Different DNA sequences within this sample yield the same CDR3. This chain joins TRBV4-1 and TRBJ2-7, with TRBD1 matching 8 bases. Germline V gives CDR1 MGHRA, CDR2 YSYEKL. This CDR3 spans 15 amino acids. V lost 0 bases, J lost 2 bases, and 3 bases stayed unmatched. DNA for the CDR3: TGCGCCAGCAGCCAAGAGGGGACAGGCCCCTACGAGCAGTACTTC. Its protein is CASSQEGTGPYEQYF.

V usage is TRBV6-5 and J usage is TRBJ1-1; the D is unclear. This CDR3 is built from 11 residues. In germline, CDR1 is MNHEY, CDR2 SVGAGI. V lost 5 bases and J 1 base, leaving 2 bases between the germline ends. DNA of the CDR3: TGTGCCAGCAGTCGGAACACTGAAGCTTTCTTT. Translating gives CASSRNTEAFF.

The gene calls are TRBV4-2 and TRBJ2-2, with a tentative D call TRBD1 (5 bases). CDR1 and CDR2 (germline): LGHNA, YNFKEQ. The V end was cut by 4 bases, the J end by 5 bases, with 17 bases between. There are 16 residues in the CDR3. CDR3 sequence (DNA): TGTGCCAGCAGCCCCGACAGTGTCGGGCCAACCGGGGAGCTGTTTTTT. Translated, it gives CASSPDSVGPTGELFF.

This chain links TRBV4-3 with TRBJ1-5, with D maybe TRBD1 (6 bases). Trimming cost V 0 bases and J 2 bases, with 8 bases left between them. The germline CDR1 and CDR2 sequences are LGHNA and YSLEER. This CDR3 contains 15 residues. CDR3 region: CASSQDAGGNQPQHF. DNA for the CDR3: TGCGCCAGCAGCCAAGATGCAGGGGGCAATCAGCCCCAGCATTTT.

This chain uses TRBV6-6 with TRBJ1-5, with D possibly TRBD1 on 5 matching bases. The CDR3 is 13 residues long. From germline, CDR1 is MNHNY and CDR2 SVGAGI (reference sequence). The V end lost 8 bases, the J end lost 5 bases, and 13 bases lay between the germline ends. The CDR3 region is CASSPGLYQPQHF. CDR3 bases: TGTGCCAGCTCTCCAGGGTTATATCAGCCCCAGCATTTT.

This clone was detected once. The V call is TRBV5-6, the J call TRBJ1-1; perhaps TRBD1 as D (5 bases). This CDR3 spans 15 amino acids. Germline assignment: CDR1 SGHDT and CDR2 YYEEEE. The germline V and J ends were trimmed by 2 bases and 1 base, with 12 bases remaining between them. CDR3 nucleotide sequence: TGTGCCAGCAGCTTTAGGGGCGACCGGAACACTGAAGCTTTCTTT. This sequence encodes CASSFRGDRNTEAFF.

The chain combines TRBV25-1 with TRBJ2-3; D may be TRBD1 (5 bases). The CDR3 spans 14 residues. V lost 5 bases, J lost 2 bases, and 11 bases lay in between. Germline V lookup: CDR1 MGHDK, CDR2 SYGVNS. The CDR3 loop reads CASSRGRNTDTQYF. CDR3 in DNA: TGTGCCAGCAGTAGGGGCCGGAACACAGATACGCAGTATTTT. The variable domain in full, completed from reference TRBV25-1 and TRBJ2-3, reads EADIYQTPRYLVIGTGKKITLECSQTMGHDKMYWYQQDPGMELHLIHYSYGVNSTEKGDLSSESTVSRIRTEHFPLTLESARPSHTSQYLCASSRGRNTDTQYFGPGTRLTVL.

This rearrangement joins TRBV6-4 to TRBJ2-2; TRBD1 aligns across 10 bases. This CDR3 has 15 residues. J lost 3 bases, V lost 5 bases, and 3 bases had no gene match. From germline, CDR1 is MRHNA and CDR2 SNTAGT. The CDR3 is CASSSGTGDTGELFF. The CDR3 region has the DNA TGTGCCAGCAGTTCCGGGACAGGGGACACCGGGGAGCTGTTTTTT.

CDR3 in DNA: TGTGCCAGCAGCTTGGGGCGGGGGACCTACGAGCAGTACTTC. It codes for CASSLGRGTYEQYF. This chain connects TRBV11-2 to TRBJ2-7; TRBD2 agrees at 7 bases. Germline loops: CDR1 SGHAT, CDR2 FQNNGV. This CDR3 comprises 14 residues. V trimming: 3 bases; J trimming: 2 bases; junction bases outside the gene matches: 4.

The rearrangement uses TRBV5-5 and TRBJ1-2; the D is unclear. The CDR3 extends over 13 amino acids. Deletions cut 0 bases from V and 6 bases from J, with 9 bases between. Germline values: CDR1 SGHKS, CDR2 YYEKEE (reference sequence). As DNA, the CDR3 is TGTGCCAGCAGCTTGGACGGGTTAAATGGCTACACCTTC. It translates to CASSLDGLNGYTF. The full variable domain, with the rest looked up from reference TRBV5-5 and TRBJ1-2, is DAGVTQSPTHLIKTRGQQVTLRCSPISGHKSVSWYQQVLGQGPQFIFQYYEKEERGRGNFPDRFSARQFPNYSSELNVNALLLGDSALYLCASSLDGLNGYTFGSGTRLTVV.